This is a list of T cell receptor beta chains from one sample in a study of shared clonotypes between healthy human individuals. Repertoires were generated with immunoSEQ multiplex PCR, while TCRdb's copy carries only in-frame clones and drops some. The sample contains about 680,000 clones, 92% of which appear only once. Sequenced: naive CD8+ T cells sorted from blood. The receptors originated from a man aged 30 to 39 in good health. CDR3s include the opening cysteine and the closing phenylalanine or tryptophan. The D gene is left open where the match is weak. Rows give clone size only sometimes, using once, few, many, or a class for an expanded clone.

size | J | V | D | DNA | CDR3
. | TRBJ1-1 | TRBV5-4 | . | TGTGCCAGCAGCTTGGGCGCGGGTCTGAACACTGAAGCTTTCTTT | CASSLGAGLNTEAFF
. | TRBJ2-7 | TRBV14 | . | TGTGCCAGCAGCCAAGGGGGTGGGAGCTCCTACGAGCAGTACTTC | CASSQGGGSSYEQYF
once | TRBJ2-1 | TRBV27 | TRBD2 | TGTGCCAGCAGCGCGGGAGGTGCCTACAATGAGCAGTTCTTC | CASSAGGAYNEQFF
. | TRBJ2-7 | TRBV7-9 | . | TGTGCCAGCAGCGTTCGCGTGGGGGAGTCCTACGAGCAGTACTTC | CASSVRVGESYEQYF
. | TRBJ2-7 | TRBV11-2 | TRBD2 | TGTGCCAGCAGCTTGGAACTAGCGGGAGCCTACGAGCAGTACTTC | CASSLELAGAYEQYF
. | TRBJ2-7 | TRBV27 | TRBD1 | TGTGCCAGCGGAAGGGAAACCGGGACAGGGATCCACGAGCAGTACTTC | CASGRETGTGIHEQYF
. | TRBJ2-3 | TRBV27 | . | TGTGCCAGCAGGCACATCGGCGGGGCCTTCTTCCACACAGATACGCAGTATTTT | CASRHIGGAFFHTDTQYF
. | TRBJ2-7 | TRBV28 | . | TGTGCCAGCAGTTTGCGTAAAGGGGGGTTCGGCGAGCAGTACTTC | CASSLRKGGFGEQYF
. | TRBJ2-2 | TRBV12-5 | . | TGTGCTAGTGGTTTGTCTGGCGGGGAGCTGTTTTTT | CASGLSGGELFF
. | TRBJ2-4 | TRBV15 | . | TGTGCCACCAGCCCCCTTTGGGGACAGCGGGAGCGGGGCCTGACCAAAAACATTCAGTACTTC | CATSPLWGQRERGLTKNIQYF
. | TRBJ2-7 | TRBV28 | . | TGTGCCAGCAGTTTAGGCAGGGTATTCGACGAGCAGTACTTC | CASSLGRVFDEQYF
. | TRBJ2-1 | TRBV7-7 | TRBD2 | TGTGCTAGCAGCTTTACTAGCGGCAATGAGCAGTTCTTC | CASSFTSGNEQFF
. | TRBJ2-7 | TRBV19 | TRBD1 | TGTGCCAGTAGTAGAACAGGGGACCCCTACGAGCAGTACTTC | CASSRTGDPYEQYF
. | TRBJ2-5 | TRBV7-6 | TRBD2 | TGTGCCAGCAGCTTAGGGGGGTCGGGACTAGCGGGATCGGGAGAGACCCAGTACTTC | CASSLGGSGLAGSGETQYF
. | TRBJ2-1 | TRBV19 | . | TGTGCCAGTAGCCCCGTTTTTAGCGGATTCTACAATGAGCAGTTCTTC | CASSPVFSGFYNEQFF
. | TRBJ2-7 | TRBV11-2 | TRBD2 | TGTGCCAGCAGCCCTTACCAAGCGGGAAACGCCTACGAGCAGTACTTC | CASSPYQAGNAYEQYF
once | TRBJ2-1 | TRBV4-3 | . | TGCGCCAGCAGGAGAGGGCGGGGCAGCTCCTACAATGAGCAGTTCTTC | CASRRGRGSSYNEQFF
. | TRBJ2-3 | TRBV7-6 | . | TGTGCCAGCAGCTTAGTTTTGCGGAAGAGGAAAAAAGCTAGTACCTGGCAGTATTTT | CASSLVLRKRKKASTWQYF
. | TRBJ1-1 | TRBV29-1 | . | TGCAGCTTTCGGGCCATCGGGGAGGCTTTCTTT | CSFRAIGEAFF
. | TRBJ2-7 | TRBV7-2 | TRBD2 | TGTGCCGTGAAGACTAGCGGAGAATTTGGCTACGAGCAGTACTTC | CAVKTSGEFGYEQYF
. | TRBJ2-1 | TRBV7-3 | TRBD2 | TGTGCCAGCAGCTCTAGCGGGAGGGCCAATGAGCAGTTCTTC | CASSSSGRANEQFF
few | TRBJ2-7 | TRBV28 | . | TGTGCCAGCACCGAGAGCTACGAGCAGTACTTC | CASTESYEQYF
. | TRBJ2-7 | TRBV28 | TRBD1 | TGTGCCAGCAGTCCGAGACAGGGGGCCTACGAGCAGTACTTC | CASSPRQGAYEQYF
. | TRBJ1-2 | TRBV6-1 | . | TGTGCCAGCAAGGACGATCTGAAGTTCTATGGCTACACCTTC | CASKDDLKFYGYTF
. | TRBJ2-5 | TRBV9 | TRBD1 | TGTGCCAGCAGCGTAGGGGACAGGGATCAAGAGACCCAGTACTTC | CASSVGDRDQETQYF
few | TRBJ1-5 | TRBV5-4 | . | TGTGCCAGCAGCTTGATGGGGGCTGGGCAGCCCCAGCATTTT | CASSLMGAGQPQHF
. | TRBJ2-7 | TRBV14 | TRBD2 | TGTGCCAGCAGCCAAGAGACTAGCGGGAGAACCTACGAGCAGTACTTC | CASSQETSGRTYEQYF
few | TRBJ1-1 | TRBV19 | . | TGTGCCAGTAGTCTCGGACTGAGTAACACTGAAGCTTTCTTT | CASSLGLSNTEAFF
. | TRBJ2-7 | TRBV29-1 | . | TGCAGCGTTGTGGGGCAGACCTACGAGCAGTACTTC | CSVVGQTYEQYF
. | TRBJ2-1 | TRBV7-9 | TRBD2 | TGTGCCAGCAGCTTGGGGCTAGCGGGGGGCTACAATGAGCAGTTCTTC | CASSLGLAGGYNEQFF
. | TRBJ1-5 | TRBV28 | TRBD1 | TGTGCCAGCAGTTTATATGGGACAGGGCATAGCAATCAGCCCCAGCATTTT | CASSLYGTGHSNQPQHF
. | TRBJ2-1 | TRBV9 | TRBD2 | TGTGCCAGCAGCGGCCGGACTAGCGGAACCTACAATGAGCAGTTCTTC | CASSGRTSGTYNEQFF
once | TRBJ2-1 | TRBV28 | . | TGTGCCAGCAGGCCGGGTTCGTACAATGAGCAGTTCTTC | CASRPGSYNEQFF
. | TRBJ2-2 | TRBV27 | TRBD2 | TGTGCCACCATGCCGGGACTAGCGGTGGACACCGGGGAGCTGTTTTTT | CATMPGLAVDTGELFF
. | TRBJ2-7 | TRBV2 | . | TGTGCCAGCAGTGTTAACGAGCAGTACTTC | CASSVNEQYF
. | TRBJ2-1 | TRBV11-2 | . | TGTGCCAGCAGCACGATAGTTGGGGAGCAGTACCATGAGCAGTTCTTC | CASSTIVGEQYHEQFF
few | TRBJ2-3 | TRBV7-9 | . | TGTGCCAGCAGCTTAGCGGCGGGATTAACAGATACGCAGTATTTT | CASSLAAGLTDTQYF
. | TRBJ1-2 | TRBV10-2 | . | TGCGCCAGCAGTGAGACAGGGATCAGTGGCTACACCTTC | CASSETGISGYTF
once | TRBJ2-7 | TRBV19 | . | TGTGCCAGTAGTCACACGTTAGCGGCGAGCTACGAGCAGTACTTC | CASSHTLAASYEQYF